The T cell receptor (beta chain) under discussion was sequenced for a study of T cell responses to AZD1222 COVID-19 vaccine. The study, taken as a whole, reports: Nearly half of spike-specific TCRs reportedly target variant regions that are unmutated in the B.1.351 and B.1.1.7 variants. Dominant at 160-218 and 743-854, vaccine-associated CD4 TCRs also spanned spike. The breadth and depth of Spike-specific TCRs increased once two AZD1222 doses had been given.

TCRdb's copy holds only in-frame clones and misses some; the assay was immunoSEQ multiplex PCR. The sample includes some 130,000 clones, around 93% of them seen just once. Trimming pared 1 base from V and 0 bases from J, leaving 10 bases between. CDR3 length equals 17 residues. Looked up from germline, CDR1 is MGHRA and CDR2 is YSYEKL. With regard to this clone: Its antigen is unidentified.

The rearrangement uses TRBV4-1 and TRBJ2-6; D is unclear. The origin of this receptor is an adult who received the AZD1222 COVID-19 vaccine. The sample in question was peripheral blood, obtained 28 days after the second AZD1222 dose. CDR3 residues: CASSQVPSVSGANVLTF. The CDR3 bases are TGCGCCAGCAGCCAAGTGCCGTCCGTCTCTGGGGCCAACGTCCTGACTTTC.